These T cell receptor beta chains were read from a single sample in a study of CD8+ T cells in alopecia areata. The protocol was immunoSEQ multiplex PCR, while the TCRdb copy is restricted to in-frame clones and leaves out a portion. The table includes 95,000 to 120,000 clones, approximately 55% detected once. The sample in question was CD4+ T cells sorted from blood, obtained at week 24, from a patient treated with tofacitinib. Receptors originate from a human donor with alopecia areata. CDR3s include the opening cysteine and the closing phenylalanine or tryptophan. Clone size is given for some rows only: seen once, a few or many times, or a class if the clone is expanded.

V	size	J	CDR3
TRBV29-1	few	TRBJ2-3	CSVVQRDTQYF
TRBV29-1	few	TRBJ1-2	CSVGQGAIYGYTF
TRBV27	-	TRBJ2-3	CASSHLRQDTQYF
TRBV25-1	-	TRBJ2-3	CASSPYRTDTQYF
TRBV29-1	-	TRBJ2-1	CSVDSQGNEQFF
TRBV7-9	-	TRBJ2-3	CASSLWGQGPDTQYF
TRBV29-1	-	TRBJ2-7	CSVVFIQGTGTGGDWEQYF
TRBV6-1	-	TRBJ2-7	CASSEGAGQYF
TRBV23-1	-	TRBJ2-5	CASRPAMGPETQYF
TRBV5-1	-	-	CASSSGTSGYEQYF
TRBV9	-	TRBJ2-3	CASSVEAGLRTDTQYF
TRBV15	-	TRBJ2-5	CATSPHPPGTYQETQYF
TRBV30	few	TRBJ2-3	CAFQQGADTQYF